This T cell receptor beta chain appears in the sequencing data of a study of T cell changes during pregnancy in multiple sclerosis (dated by TCRdb to the late 2010s). Context from the whole study: The study looked at changes in the T cell repertoire across pregnancy in women with multiple sclerosis.

The library was generated by the immunoSEQ multiplex PCR assay. TCRdb stores this immuneACCESS table with in-frame sequences only. Part of the clones is absent; in the studies checked, under half of the shortfall reflects unresolved V genes, and no reason is known for the rest. The sample data list some 48,000 clones, and 85% to 95% of these were observed just once. 0.61% of the sample is in the top ten clones. Its CDR3 holds 17 amino acids, cysteine through phenylalanine. The read is trimmed to its CDR3 DNA, 51 bases read in frame from base 1. Trimming costs V 2 bases and J 2 bases, and their ends lie 16 bases apart. Taken from the germline V gene, the CDR1 and CDR2 loops are KGHSH and LQKENI. Comments on this clone: Its antigen remains undetermined. The record has no base qualities; no much larger clone is one base away.

This sequence uses TRBV18 and TRBJ1-5, with TRBD1 tentatively as D gene (5 bases match). This sequence originates from a female donor in good health, enrolled as a control in a pregnancy study. Sequencing used CD4+ T cells from peripheral blood mononuclear cells, obtained after pregnancy. The CDR3 protein: CASSPTLAGGGNQPQHF. The bases are TGTGCCAGCTCACCAACCCTAGCGGGGGGAGGCAATCAGCCCCAGCATTTT.